These T cell receptor beta chains were read from a single sample in a study of blood T cell repertoires in COVID-19. The assay was immunoSEQ multiplex PCR, and TCRdb's table has in-frame clones only and misses some. Of under 85,000 clones listed, 80% to 85% are singletons. Source material: peripheral blood. These TCRs come from an elderly man with acute or convalescent COVID-19. Both conserved end residues are part of each CDR3. Fields, in order: V gene, CDR3 length, clone size, J gene, D gene, CDR3 DNA, CDR3 protein. A D gene is named only where the DNA matches it firmly. A clone size is listed for some rows: how often the clone was seen (once, few, many), or a class if it is expanded.

>TRBV7-2|16|NA|TRBJ2-3|TRBD2
TGTGCCAGCAGCTTCGGTAGCGGGGGGTCCGGAGATACGCAGTATTTT
CASSFGSGGSGDTQYF
>TRBV20-1|16|few|TRBJ2-1|TRBD2
TGCAGTGCTAGTTCCCCTAGCGGGAGCTCCTACAATGAGCAGTTCTTC
CSASSPSGSSYNEQFF
>TRBV11-2|13|NA|TRBJ2-7|NA
TGTGCCAGCAGCGTCGCGGGGTCCTACGAGCAGTACTTC
CASSVAGSYEQYF
>TRBV4-3|15|NA|TRBJ2-5|NA
TGCGCCAGCAGCCCCTCGCTAGCAGTAAAGGAGACCCAGTACTTC
CASSPSLAVKETQYF
>TRBV3-1/TRBV3-2|15|once|TRBJ2-1|TRBD2
TGTGCCAGCGGCGAGACTAGCGGGGGCTACAATGAGCAGTTCTTC
CASGETSGGYNEQFF
>TRBV5-6|12|NA|TRBJ1-2|TRBD1
TGTGCCAGCAACGGGGACAGATATGGCTACACCTTC
CASNGDRYGYTF
>TRBV2|14|NA|TRBJ1-1|NA
TGTGCCAGCGCCCGGGAACAGGGGAACACTGAAGCTTTCTTT
CASAREQGNTEAFF
>TRBV5-1|14|NA|TRBJ1-1|NA
TGCGCCAGCAGCCCCCAGACAGTGAACACTGAAGCTTTCTTT
CASSPQTVNTEAFF
>TRBV7-9|16|few|TRBJ1-5|NA
TGTGCCAGCAGCACCACCACAGGGATCGAGGGTCAGCCCCAGCATTTT
CASSTTTGIEGQPQHF
>TRBV28|12|NA|TRBJ2-1|NA
TGTGCCAGCAACCTACAGGGTGAGGAGCAGTTCTTC
CASNLQGEEQFF
>TRBV18|18|NA|TRBJ2-2|NA
TGTGCCAGCTCACCCCCTGGGCTAGCCCACCAGAACACCGGGGAGCTGTTTTTT
CASSPPGLAHQNTGELFF
>TRBV7-8|13|few|TRBJ2-7|TRBD1
TGTGCCAGCAGTCCGGGACAGTATCTCGAGCAGTACTTC
CASSPGQYLEQYF
>TRBV15|15|NA|TRBJ2-5|NA
TGTGCCACCAGCAGTCGGACGGGGAATGGAGAGACCCAGTACTTC
CATSSRTGNGETQYF
>TRBV20-1|10|NA|TRBJ2-7|NA
TGCAGTGCTAGACTCCACGAGCAGTACTTC
CSARLHEQYF
>TRBV2|14|NA|TRBJ1-1|NA
TGTGCCAGCAGCGGGCGGGGGGCGAGGACTGAAGCTTTCTTT
CASSGRGARTEAFF
>TRBV24-1|16|NA|TRBJ2-3|TRBD2
TGTGCCACCAGTGGCGGACTAGCGGGGGCGACAGATACGCAGTATTTT
CATSGGLAGATDTQYF
>TRBV11-1|16|NA|TRBJ2-3|NA
TGTGCCAGCAGCTTAGTTGGGGGACAAAACACAGATACGCAGTATTTT
CASSLVGGQNTDTQYF
>TRBV6-5|12|once|TRBJ1-1|NA
TGTGCCAGCATGTCTAGGCAGCTTGAAGCTTTCTTT
CASMSRQLEAFF
>TRBV7-2|15|NA|TRBJ1-3|NA
TGTGCCAGCAGCTCAGATGCCAGCTCTGGAAACACCATATATTTT
CASSSDASSGNTIYF
>TRBV6-5|13|NA|TRBJ1-1|TRBD1
TGTGCCAGCAGAGACAACCGGGACAGCGAAGCTTTCTTT
CASRDNRDSEAFF
>TRBV5-1|14|NA|TRBJ2-5|NA
TGCGCCAGCAGCTTGGTGGGGGCCGGAGAGACCCAGTACTTC
CASSLVGAGETQYF
>TRBV5-4|17|NA|TRBJ2-2|TRBD2
TGTGCCAGCAGCTTGGGTGGGAGGGCCGTCAGGGCCGGGGAGCTGTTTTTT
CASSLGGRAVRAGELFF
>TRBV19|14|NA|TRBJ1-6|NA
TGTGCCAGTAGTAGCCAGATCTATAATTCACCCCTCCACTTT
CASSSQIYNSPLHF
>TRBV11-3|16|NA|TRBJ2-7|NA
TGTGCCAGCGTGCAAACCGTACAGGAAAACTCCTACGAGCAGTACTTC
CASVQTVQENSYEQYF
>TRBV5-4|17|NA|TRBJ2-2|TRBD2
TGTGCCAGCAGCTTGGAGTCTAGCGGATCGAACACCGGGGAGCTGTTTTTT
CASSLESSGSNTGELFF
>TRBV7-2|14|NA|TRBJ2-5|TRBD2
TGTGCCAGCAGTTTTACTAGCGGGCAAGAGACCCAGTACTTC
CASSFTSGQETQYF
>TRBV11-2|14|NA|TRBJ2-7|TRBD1
TGTGCCAGCAGCCATACAGGGGGCGACTACGAGCAGTACTTC
CASSHTGGDYEQYF
>TRBV2|13|NA|TRBJ1-1|TRBD1
TGTGCCAGCAGTTACAGGGGTCCCACTGAAGCTTTCTTT
CASSYRGPTEAFF
>TRBV7-2|14|NA|TRBJ1-4|TRBD1
TGTGCCAGCAGCCCCGGGACAGGGTATGAAAAACTGTTTTTT
CASSPGTGYEKLFF
>TRBV27|14|NA|TRBJ2-7|NA
TGTGCCAGCACGAGGTGGGGAGGCTCCTACGAGCAGTACTTC
CASTRWGGSYEQYF
>TRBV3-1/TRBV3-2|16|NA|TRBJ1-5|NA
TGTGCCAGCAGCCAAGATTATCCGGCGTCGGGTCAGCCCCAGCATTTT
CASSQDYPASGQPQHF
>TRBV28|18|NA|TRBJ1-5|TRBD1
TGTGCCAGCAGTTTCCGCCGGGACAGGGGGACAAGGGATCAGCCCCAGCATTTT
CASSFRRDRGTRDQPQHF
>TRBV3-1/TRBV3-2|16|NA|TRBJ2-1|NA
TGTGCCAGCAGCCAAGACGGAGCAGGAGGTTGGAATGAGCAGTTCTTC
CASSQDGAGGWNEQFF
>TRBV19|15|NA|TRBJ1-5|TRBD1
TGTGCCAGTAGTATGGAGGACAGGGGCAATCAGCCCCAGCATTTT
CASSMEDRGNQPQHF
>TRBV7-2|16|NA|TRBJ2-2|TRBD2
TGTGCCAGCAGCTTGGATAGCGGGAGGGCCGCCGGGGAGCTGTTTTTT
CASSLDSGRAAGELFF
>TRBV28|14|NA|TRBJ1-2|NA
TGTGCCAGCAGTTTTAGAGGGTTGGACTATGGCTACACCTTC
CASSFRGLDYGYTF
>TRBV10-3|17|once|TRBJ2-7|TRBD2
TGTGCCATCAGACGCTCGGGACTAGCGGGTCGAATCTACGAGCAGTACTTC
CAIRRSGLAGRIYEQYF
>TRBV7-2|14|NA|TRBJ2-7|NA
TGTGCCAGCAGCGGGGGCGGCCACTCCTACGAGCAGTACTTC
CASSGGGHSYEQYF
>TRBV18|15|NA|TRBJ1-4|TRBD1
TGTGCCAGCTCACCACGACAGGGAACTAATGAAAAACTGTTTTTT
CASSPRQGTNEKLFF
>TRBV13|12|NA|TRBJ2-3|NA
TGTGCCAGCAGTCTCTCGGTAGATACGCAGTATTTT
CASSLSVDTQYF
>TRBV11-2|18|NA|TRBJ2-7|NA
TGTGCCAGCAGACCTTCCTGGTCGCGAACTAGGAGGCCCTACGAGCAGTACTTC
CASRPSWSRTRRPYEQYF
>TRBV18|15|NA|TRBJ2-2|NA
TGTGCCAGCTCACCCCGTACAGGGAGGGCCGGGGAGCTGTTTTTT
CASSPRTGRAGELFF
>TRBV19|15|NA|TRBJ1-2|NA
TGTGCCAGTAGTAAACAGACAGGCTACTATGCCGGTGCCACCTTC
CASSKQTGYYAGATF
>TRBV2|15|NA|TRBJ2-5|TRBD1
TGTGCCAGCAGTGAACAGGGACAGGGGGCCGAGACCCAGTACTTC
CASSEQGQGAETQYF
>TRBV24-1|15|NA|TRBJ2-1|TRBD2
TGTGCCACCAGTGGCATAACTAGCGCCAACAATGAGCAGTTCTTC
CATSGITSANNEQFF
>TRBV6-1|16|NA|TRBJ1-5|TRBD1
TGTGCCAGCAGTGGTCAAGGGACAGGTATTAATCAGCCCCAGCATTTT
CASSGQGTGINQPQHF
>TRBV14|16|NA|TRBJ1-2|TRBD1
TGTGCCAGCAGCCAGTTCCGGGACAGGGGTAACTATGGCTACACCTTC
CASSQFRDRGNYGYTF
>TRBV12-3/TRBV12-4|12|NA|TRBJ1-6|NA
TGTGCCAGCAGTTCGGGAAATTCACCCCTCCACTTT
CASSSGNSPLHF
>TRBV14|19|NA|TRBJ2-2|NA
TGTGCCAGCAGCCAAGGCCACCTACAGGGCGTCGGCTTCACCGGGGAGCTGTTTTTT
CASSQGHLQGVGFTGELFF
>TRBV11-2|14|NA|TRBJ2-7|TRBD1
TGTGCCAGCTCCCCCGGGACAGGGGCCTACGAGCAGTACTTC
CASSPGTGAYEQYF
>TRBV9|14|NA|TRBJ2-3|NA
TGTGCCAGCAATGGCGGGGGCAATAAGGATACGCAGTATTTT
CASNGGGNKDTQYF
>TRBV3-1/TRBV3-2|17|NA|TRBJ2-1|TRBD2
TGTGCCAGCAGCCGCGCTAGCGGGGAGGTTTACGGGAGTGAGCAGTTCTTC
CASSRASGEVYGSEQFF
>TRBV18|18|NA|TRBJ2-6|TRBD1
TGTGCCAGCTCACCGGGACAGGGGTCGTCCTCTGGGGCCAACGTCCTGACTTTC
CASSPGQGSSSGANVLTF